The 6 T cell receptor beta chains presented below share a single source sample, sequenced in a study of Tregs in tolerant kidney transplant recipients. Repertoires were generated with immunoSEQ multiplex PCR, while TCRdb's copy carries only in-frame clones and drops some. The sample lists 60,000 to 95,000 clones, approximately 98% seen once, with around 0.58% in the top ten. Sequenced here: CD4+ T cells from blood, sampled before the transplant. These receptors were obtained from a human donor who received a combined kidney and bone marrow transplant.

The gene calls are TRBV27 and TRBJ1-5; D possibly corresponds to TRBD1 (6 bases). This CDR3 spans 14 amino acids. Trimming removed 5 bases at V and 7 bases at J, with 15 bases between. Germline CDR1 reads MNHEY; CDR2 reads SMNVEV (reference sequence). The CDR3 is CASSPPGEGQPQHF. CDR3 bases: TGTGCCAGCAGTCCGCCAGGGGAGGGCCAGCCCCAGCATTTT.

The CDR3: CASSLPSGRKTYEQYF. CDR3 DNA: TGTGCCAGCAGCTTACCTAGCGGGAGAAAGACCTACGAGCAGTACTTC. The chain recombines TRBV11-2 with TRBJ2-7; 10 bases fit TRBD2. Germline V gene data show CDR1 as SGHAT and CDR2 as FQNNGV. The ends lost 2 bases at V and 2 bases at J; junction bases unmatched: 6. The CDR3 runs 16 residues.

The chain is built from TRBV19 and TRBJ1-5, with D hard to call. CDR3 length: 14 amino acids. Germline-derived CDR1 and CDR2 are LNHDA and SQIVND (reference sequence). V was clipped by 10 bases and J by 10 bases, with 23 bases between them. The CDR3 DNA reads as TGTGCCACTAGATTAGGAGGGCGAGATGATCCCCAGCATTTT. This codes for CATRLGGRDDPQHF.

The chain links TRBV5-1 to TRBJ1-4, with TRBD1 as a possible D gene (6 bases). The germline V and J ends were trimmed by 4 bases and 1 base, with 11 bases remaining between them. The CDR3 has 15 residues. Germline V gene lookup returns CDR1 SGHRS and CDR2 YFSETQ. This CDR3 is CASSTQQGTNEKLFF. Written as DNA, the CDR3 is TGCGCCAGCAGCACTCAACAGGGAACTAATGAAAAACTGTTTTTT.

The CDR3 region has the DNA TGTGCCACGAGACTAGCGGGAGCCGGGGAGCTGTTTTTT. Translated, it gives CATRLAGAGELFF. The chain recombines TRBV15 with TRBJ2-2; TRBD2 matches 12 bases. In germline, CDR1 is LNHNV, CDR2 YYDKDF (reference sequence). V shed 9 bases, J shed 6 bases, and the junction held 2 bases outside the gene matches. CDR3 size: 13 residues.

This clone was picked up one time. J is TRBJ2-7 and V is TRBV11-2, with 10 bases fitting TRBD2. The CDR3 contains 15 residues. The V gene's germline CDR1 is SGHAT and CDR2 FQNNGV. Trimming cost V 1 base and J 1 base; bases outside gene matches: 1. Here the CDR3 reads CASSLGSGGSYEQYF. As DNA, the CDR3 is TGTGCCAGCAGCTTAGGTAGCGGGGGGTCCTACGAGCAGTACTTC.